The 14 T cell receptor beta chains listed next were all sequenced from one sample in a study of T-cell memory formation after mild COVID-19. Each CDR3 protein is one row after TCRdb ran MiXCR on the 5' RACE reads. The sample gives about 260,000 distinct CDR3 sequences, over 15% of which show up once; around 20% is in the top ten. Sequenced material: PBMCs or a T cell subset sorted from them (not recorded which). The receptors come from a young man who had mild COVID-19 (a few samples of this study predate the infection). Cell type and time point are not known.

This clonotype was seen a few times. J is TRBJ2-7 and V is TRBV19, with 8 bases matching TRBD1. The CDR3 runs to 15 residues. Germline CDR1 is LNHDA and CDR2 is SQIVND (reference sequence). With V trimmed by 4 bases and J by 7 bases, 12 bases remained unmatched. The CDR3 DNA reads TGTGCCAGTAGTACCGCCGGGACAGGAACATGGGAGCAGTACTTC. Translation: CASSTAGTGTWEQYF.

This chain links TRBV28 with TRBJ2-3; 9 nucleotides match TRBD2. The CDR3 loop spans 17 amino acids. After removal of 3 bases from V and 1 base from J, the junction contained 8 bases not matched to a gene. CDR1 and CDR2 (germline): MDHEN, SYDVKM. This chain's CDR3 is CASSLSVERGGTDTQYF. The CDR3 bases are TGTGCCAGCAGTTTGTCTGTTGAGCGGGGGGGCACAGATACGCAGTATTTT. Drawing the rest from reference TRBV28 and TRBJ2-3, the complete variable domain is DVKVTQSSRYLVKRTGEKVFLECVQDMDHENMFWYRQDPGLGLRLIYFSYDVKMKEKGDIPEGYSVSREKKERFSLILESASTNQTSMYLCASSLSVERGGTDTQYFGPGTRLTVL.

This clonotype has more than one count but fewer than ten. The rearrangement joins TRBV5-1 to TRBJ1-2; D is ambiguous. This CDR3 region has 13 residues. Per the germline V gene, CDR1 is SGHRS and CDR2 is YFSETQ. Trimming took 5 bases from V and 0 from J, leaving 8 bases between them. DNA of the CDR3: TGCGCCAGCAGGAAGGAACCTAACTATGGCTACACCTTC. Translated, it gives CASRKEPNYGYTF.

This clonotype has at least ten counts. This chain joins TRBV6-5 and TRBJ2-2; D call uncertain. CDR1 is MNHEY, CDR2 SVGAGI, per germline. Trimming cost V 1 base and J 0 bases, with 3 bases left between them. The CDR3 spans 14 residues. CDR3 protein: CASSYFSNTGELFF. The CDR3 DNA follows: TGTGCCAGCAGTTACTTTTCGAACACCGGGGAGCTGTTTTTT.

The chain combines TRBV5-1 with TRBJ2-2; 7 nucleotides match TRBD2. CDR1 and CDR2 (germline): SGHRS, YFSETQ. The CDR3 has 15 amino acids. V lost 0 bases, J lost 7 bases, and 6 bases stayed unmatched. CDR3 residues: CASSLASGADGELFF. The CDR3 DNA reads TGCGCCAGCAGCTTGGCGAGCGGGGCGGACGGGGAGCTGTTTTTT.

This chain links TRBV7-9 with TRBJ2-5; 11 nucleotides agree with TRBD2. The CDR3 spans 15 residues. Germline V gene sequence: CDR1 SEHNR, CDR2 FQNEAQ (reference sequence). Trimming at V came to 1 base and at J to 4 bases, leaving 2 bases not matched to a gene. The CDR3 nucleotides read TGTGCCAGCAGCTTAGTCCTAGCGGGGGGAGAGACCCAGTACTTC. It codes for CASSLVLAGGETQYF.

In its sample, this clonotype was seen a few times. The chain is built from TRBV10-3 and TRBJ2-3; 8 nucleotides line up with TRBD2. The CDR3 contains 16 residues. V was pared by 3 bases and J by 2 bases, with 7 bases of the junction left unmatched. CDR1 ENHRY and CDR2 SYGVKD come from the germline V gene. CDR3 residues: CAISEGSGGATDTQYF. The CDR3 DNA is TGTGCCATCAGTGAAGGTTCGGGGGGGGCCACAGATACGCAGTATTTT.

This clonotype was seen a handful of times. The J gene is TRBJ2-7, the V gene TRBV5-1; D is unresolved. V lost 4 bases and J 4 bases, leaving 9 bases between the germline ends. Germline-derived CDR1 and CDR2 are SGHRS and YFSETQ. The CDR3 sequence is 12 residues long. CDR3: CASSQNLYEQYF. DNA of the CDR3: TGCGCCAGCAGCCAAAACTTATACGAGCAGTACTTC.

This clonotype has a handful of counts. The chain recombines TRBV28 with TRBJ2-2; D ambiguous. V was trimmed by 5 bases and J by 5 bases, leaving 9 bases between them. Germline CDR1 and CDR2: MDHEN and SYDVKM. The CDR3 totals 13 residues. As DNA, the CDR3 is TGTGCCAGCAGTGGTCCTCGTACCGGGGAGCTGTTTTTT. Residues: CASSGPRTGELFF.

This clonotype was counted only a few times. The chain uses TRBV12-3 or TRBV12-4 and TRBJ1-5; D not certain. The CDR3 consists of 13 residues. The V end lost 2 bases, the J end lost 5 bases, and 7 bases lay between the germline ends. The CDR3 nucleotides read TGTGCCAGCAGTTTACGTCGCCATCAGCCCCAGCATTTT. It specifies CASSLRRHQPQHF.

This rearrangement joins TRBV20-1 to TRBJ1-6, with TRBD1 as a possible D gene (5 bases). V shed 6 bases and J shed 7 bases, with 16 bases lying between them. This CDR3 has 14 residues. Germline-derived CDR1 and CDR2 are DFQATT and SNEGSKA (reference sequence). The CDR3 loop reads CSALVGAGNSPLHF. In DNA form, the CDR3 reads TGCAGTGCCCTTGTAGGGGCAGGGAATTCACCCCTCCACTTT.

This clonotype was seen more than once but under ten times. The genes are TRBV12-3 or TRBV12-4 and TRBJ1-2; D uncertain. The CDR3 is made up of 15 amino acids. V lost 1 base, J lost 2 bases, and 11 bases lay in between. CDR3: CASSLGTFTNYGYTF. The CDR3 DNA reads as TGTGCCAGCAGTTTAGGGACGTTCACGAACTATGGCTACACCTTC.

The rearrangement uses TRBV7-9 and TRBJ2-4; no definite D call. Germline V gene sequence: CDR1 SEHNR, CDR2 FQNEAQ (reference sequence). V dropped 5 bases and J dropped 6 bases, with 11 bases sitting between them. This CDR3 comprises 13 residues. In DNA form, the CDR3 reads TGTGCCAGCAGCAGAACGGTGGGAAACATTCAGTACTTC. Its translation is CASSRTVGNIQYF.

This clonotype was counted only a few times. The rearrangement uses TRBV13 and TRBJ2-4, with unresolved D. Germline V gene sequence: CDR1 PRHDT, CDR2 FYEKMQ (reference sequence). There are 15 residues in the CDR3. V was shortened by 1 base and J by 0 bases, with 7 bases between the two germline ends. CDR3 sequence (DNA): TGTGCCAGCAGCTTAGATCAGGTAGCCAAAAACATTCAGTACTTC. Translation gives CASSLDQVAKNIQYF.